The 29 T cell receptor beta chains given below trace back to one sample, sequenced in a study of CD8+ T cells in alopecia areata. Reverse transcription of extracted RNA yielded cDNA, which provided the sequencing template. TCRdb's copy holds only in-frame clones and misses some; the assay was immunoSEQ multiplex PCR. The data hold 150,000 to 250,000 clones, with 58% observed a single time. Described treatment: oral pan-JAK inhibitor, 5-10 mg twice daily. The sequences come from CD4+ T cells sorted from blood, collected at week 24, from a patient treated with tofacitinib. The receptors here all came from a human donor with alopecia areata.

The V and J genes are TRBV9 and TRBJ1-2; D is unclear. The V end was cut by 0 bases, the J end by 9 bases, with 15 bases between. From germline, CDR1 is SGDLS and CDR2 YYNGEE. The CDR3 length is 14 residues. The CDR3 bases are TGTGCCAGCAGCGTAGATGTAGGTAGTCGGAGCTACACCTTC. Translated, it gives CASSVDVGSRSYTF.

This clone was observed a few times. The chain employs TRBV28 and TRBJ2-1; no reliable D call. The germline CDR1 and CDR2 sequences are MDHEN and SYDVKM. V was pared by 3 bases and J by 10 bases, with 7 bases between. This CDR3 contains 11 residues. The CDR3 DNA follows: TGTGCCAGCAGTTTTGAGGCCGAGCAGTTCTTC. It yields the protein CASSFEAEQFF. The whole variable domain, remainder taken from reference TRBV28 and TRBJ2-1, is DVKVTQSSRYLVKRTGEKVFLECVQDMDHENMFWYRQDPGLGLRLIYFSYDVKMKEKGDIPEGYSVSREKKERFSLILESASTNQTSMYLCASSFEAEQFFGPGTRLTVL.

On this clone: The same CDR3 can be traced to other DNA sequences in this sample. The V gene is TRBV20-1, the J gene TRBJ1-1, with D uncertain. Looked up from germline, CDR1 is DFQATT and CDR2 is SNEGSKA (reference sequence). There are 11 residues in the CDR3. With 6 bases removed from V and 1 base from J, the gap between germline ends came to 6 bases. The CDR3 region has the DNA TGCAGTGCCTCGGGGAACACTGAAGCTTTCTTT. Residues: CSASGNTEAFF.

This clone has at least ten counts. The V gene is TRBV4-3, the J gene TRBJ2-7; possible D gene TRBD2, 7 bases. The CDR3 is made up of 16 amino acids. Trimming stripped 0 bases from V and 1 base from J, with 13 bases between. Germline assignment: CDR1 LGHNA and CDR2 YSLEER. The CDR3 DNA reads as TGCGCCAGCAGCCAAGATTGGGGGGGCGCTTCCTACGAGCAGTACTTC. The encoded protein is CASSQDWGGASYEQYF.

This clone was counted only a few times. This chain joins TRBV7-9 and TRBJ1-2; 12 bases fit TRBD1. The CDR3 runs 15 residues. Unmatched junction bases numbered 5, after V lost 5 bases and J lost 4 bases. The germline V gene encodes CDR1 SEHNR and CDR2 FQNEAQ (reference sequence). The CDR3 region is CASSTAGQGAYGYTF. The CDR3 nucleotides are TGTGCCAGCAGCACTGCGGGACAGGGGGCCTATGGCTACACCTTC. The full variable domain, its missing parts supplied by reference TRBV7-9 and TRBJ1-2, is DTGVSQNPRHKITKRGQNVTFRCDPISEHNRLYWYRQTLGQGPEFLTYFQNEAQLEKSRLLSDRFSAERPKGSFSTLEIQRTEQGDSAMYLCASSTAGQGAYGYTFGSGTRLTVV.

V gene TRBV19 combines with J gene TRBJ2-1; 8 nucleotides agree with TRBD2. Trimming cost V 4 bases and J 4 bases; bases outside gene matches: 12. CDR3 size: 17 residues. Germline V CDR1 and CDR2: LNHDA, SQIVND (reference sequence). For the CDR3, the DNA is TGTGCCAGTAGTAGCTTAGCGGGGCTAAATAGATACAATGAGCAGTTCTTC. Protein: CASSSLAGLNRYNEQFF.

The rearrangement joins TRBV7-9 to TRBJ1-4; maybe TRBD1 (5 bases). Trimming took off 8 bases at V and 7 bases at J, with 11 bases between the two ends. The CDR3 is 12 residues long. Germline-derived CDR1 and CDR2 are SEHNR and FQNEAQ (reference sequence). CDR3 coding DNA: TGTGCCAGCTTGGGGGAAAGTGAAAAACTGTTTTTT. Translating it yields CASLGESEKLFF.

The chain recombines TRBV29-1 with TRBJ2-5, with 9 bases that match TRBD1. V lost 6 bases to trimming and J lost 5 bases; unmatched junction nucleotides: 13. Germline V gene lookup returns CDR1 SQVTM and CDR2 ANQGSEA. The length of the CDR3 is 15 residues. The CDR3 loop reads CSVDRDRVFRETQYF. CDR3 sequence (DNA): TGCAGCGTGGACCGGGACAGGGTGTTCCGGGAGACCCAGTACTTC.

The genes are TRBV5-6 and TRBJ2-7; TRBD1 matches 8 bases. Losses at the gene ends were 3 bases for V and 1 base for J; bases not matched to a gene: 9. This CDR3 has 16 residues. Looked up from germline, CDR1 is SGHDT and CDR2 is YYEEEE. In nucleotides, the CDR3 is TGTGCCAGCAGCTCCGTCGGACAGGGAAAATCCTACGAGCAGTACTTC. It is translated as CASSSVGQGKSYEQYF.

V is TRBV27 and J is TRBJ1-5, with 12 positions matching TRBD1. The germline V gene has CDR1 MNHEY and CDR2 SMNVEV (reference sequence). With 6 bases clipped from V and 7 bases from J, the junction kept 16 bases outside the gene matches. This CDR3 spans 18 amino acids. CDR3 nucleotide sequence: TGTGCCAGCAGCAACTTAAATCCGGGACAGGGGGCGAGGCAGCCCCAGCATTTT. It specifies CASSNLNPGQGARQPQHF.

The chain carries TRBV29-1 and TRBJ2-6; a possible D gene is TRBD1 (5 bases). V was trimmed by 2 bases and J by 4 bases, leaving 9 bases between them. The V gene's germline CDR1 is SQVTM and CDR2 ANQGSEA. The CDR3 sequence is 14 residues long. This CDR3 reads CSVEPRAGANVLTF. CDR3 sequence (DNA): TGCAGCGTTGAACCCAGGGCCGGGGCCAACGTCCTGACTTTC.

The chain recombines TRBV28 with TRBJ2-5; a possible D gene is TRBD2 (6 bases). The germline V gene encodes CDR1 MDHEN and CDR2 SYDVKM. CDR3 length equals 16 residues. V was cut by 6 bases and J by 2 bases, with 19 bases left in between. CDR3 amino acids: CASSQVLAEDQETQYF. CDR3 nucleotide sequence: TGTGCCAGCAGCCAGGTACTAGCCGAAGATCAAGAGACCCAGTACTTC.

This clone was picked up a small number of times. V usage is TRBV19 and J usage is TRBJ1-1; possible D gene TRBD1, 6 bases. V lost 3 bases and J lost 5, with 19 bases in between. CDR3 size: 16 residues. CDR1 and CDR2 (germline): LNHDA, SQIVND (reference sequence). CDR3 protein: CASSIDWTARGTEAFF. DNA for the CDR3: TGTGCCAGTAGTATCGACTGGACAGCAAGGGGAACTGAAGCTTTCTTT.

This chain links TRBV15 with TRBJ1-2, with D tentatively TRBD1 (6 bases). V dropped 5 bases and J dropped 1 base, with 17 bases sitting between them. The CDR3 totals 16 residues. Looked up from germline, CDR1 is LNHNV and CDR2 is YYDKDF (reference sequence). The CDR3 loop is CATSPGRDTYNYGYTF. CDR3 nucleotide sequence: TGTGCCACCAGCCCCGGCCGGGACACGTATAACTATGGCTACACCTTC. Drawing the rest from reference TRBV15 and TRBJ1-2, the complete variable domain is DAMVIQNPRYQVTQFGKPVTLSCSQTLNHNVMYWYQQKSSQAPKLLFHYYDKDFNNEADTPDNFQSRRPNTSFCFLDIRSPGLGDTAMYLCATSPGRDTYNYGYTFGSGTRLTVV.

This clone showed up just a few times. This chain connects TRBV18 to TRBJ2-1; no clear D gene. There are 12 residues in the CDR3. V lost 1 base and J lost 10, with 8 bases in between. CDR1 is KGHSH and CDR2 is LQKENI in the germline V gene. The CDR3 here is CASSPQGREQFF. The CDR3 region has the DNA TGTGCCAGCTCACCACAGGGTCGGGAGCAGTTCTTC.

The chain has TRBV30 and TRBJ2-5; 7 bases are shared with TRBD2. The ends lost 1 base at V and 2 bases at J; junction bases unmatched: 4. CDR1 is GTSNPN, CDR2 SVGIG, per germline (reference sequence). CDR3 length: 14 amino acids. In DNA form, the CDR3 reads TGTGCCTGGAGTGCGGGAGGCACTCAAGAGACCCAGTACTTC. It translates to CAWSAGGTQETQYF. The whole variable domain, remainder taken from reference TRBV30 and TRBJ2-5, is SQTIHQWPATLVQPVGSPLSLECTVEGTSNPNLYWYRQAAGRGLQLLFYSVGIGQISSEVPQNLSASRPQDRQFILSSKKLLLSDSGFYLCAWSAGGTQETQYFGPGTRLLVL.

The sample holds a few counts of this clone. CDR3 loop: CASSSLSQGGHEQYF. The CDR3 region has the DNA TGTGCCAGCAGCTCCCTATCACAGGGGGGCCACGAGCAGTACTTC. The rearrangement uses TRBV7-2 and TRBJ2-7; 8 nucleotides match TRBD1. This CDR3 spans 15 amino acids. The J segment lost 5 bases and the V segment lost 4 bases, leaving 10 bases of the junction unmatched. Germline values: CDR1 SGHTA, CDR2 FQGNSA.

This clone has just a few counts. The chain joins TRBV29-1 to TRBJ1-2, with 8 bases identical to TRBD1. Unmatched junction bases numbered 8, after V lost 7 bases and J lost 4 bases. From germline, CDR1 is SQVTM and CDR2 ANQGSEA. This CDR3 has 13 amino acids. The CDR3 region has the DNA TGCAGCGCGCACGTGGACAGGGTCTATGGCTACACCTTC. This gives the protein CSAHVDRVYGYTF.

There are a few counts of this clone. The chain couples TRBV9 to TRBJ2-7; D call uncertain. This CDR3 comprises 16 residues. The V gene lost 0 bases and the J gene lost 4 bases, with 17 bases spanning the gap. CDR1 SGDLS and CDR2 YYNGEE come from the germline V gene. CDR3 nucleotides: TGTGCCAGCAGCGTAGACGGCGGCGGCCCCCCATACGAGCAGTACTTC. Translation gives CASSVDGGGPPYEQYF.

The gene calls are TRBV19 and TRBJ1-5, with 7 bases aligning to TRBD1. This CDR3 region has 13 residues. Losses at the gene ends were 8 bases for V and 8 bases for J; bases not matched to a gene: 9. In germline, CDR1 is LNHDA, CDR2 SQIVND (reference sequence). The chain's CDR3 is CASSEDRDEPQHF. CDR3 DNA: TGTGCCAGTTCAGAAGACAGGGACGAGCCCCAGCATTTT.

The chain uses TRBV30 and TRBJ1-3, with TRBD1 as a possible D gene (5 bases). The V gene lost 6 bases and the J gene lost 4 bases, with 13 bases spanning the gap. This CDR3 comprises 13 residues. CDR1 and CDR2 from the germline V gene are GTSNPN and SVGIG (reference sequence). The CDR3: CACSAGFGNTIYF. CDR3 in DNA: TGTGCCTGTTCAGCAGGGTTCGGAAACACCATATATTTT.

This CDR3 is CASSLGAAQETQYF. Written as DNA, the CDR3 is TGCGCCAGCAGCTTGGGGGCCGCACAAGAGACCCAGTACTTC. The chain links TRBV5-1 to TRBJ2-5; D is unresolved. The CDR3 totals 14 residues. V was pared by 0 bases and J by 2 bases, with 8 bases between. Germline-derived CDR1 and CDR2 are SGHRS and YFSETQ.

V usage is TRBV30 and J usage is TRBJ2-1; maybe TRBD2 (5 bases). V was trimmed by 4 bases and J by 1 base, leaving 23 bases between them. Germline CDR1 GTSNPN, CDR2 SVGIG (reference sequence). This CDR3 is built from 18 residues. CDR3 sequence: CAWISRPAGAGSYNEQFF. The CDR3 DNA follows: TGTGCCTGGATAAGCAGGCCGGCGGGCGCCGGTTCCTACAATGAGCAGTTCTTC.

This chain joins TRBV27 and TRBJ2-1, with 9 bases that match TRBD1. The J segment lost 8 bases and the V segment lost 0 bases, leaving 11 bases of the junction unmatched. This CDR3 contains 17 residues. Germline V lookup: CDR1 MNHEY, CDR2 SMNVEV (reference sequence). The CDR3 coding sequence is TGTGCCAGCAGTTTATCGGTAGGGACAGGGCCTTGGGATGAGCAGTTCTTC. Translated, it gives CASSLSVGTGPWDEQFF.

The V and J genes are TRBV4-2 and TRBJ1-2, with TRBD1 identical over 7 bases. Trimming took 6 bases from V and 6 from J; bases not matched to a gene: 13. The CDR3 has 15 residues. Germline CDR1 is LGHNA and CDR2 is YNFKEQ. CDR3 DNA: TGTGCCAGCAGTAGTGGACAGGACCCTTACCATGGCTACACCTTC. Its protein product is CASSSGQDPYHGYTF.

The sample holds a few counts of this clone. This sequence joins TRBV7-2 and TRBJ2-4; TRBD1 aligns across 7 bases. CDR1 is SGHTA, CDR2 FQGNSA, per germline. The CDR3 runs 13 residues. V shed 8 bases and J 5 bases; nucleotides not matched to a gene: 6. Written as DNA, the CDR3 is TGTGCCAGCGGCCGGGACAGACAAAACATTCAGTACTTC. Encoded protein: CASGRDRQNIQYF.

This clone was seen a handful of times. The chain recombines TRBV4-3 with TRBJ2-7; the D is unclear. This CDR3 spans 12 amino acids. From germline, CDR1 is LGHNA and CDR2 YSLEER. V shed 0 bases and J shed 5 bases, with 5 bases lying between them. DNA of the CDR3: TGCGCCAGCAGCCAAGATCGCCACGAGCAGTACTTC. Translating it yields CASSQDRHEQYF.

CDR3 coding DNA: TGCGCCAGCAGCTTGGGGGAGGTTGATACGCAGTATTTT. It encodes CASSLGEVDTQYF. The chain uses TRBV5-1 and TRBJ2-3, with D possibly matching TRBD2 (6 bases). V lost 0 bases and J 6 bases, leaving 8 bases between the germline ends. Germline V gene lookup returns CDR1 SGHRS and CDR2 YFSETQ. The length of the CDR3 is 13 residues.

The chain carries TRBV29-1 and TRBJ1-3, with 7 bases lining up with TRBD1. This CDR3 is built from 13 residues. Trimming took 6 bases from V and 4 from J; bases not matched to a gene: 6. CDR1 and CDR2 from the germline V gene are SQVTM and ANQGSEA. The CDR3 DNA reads TGCAGCGTCGGCACAGGGGAAGGAAACACCATATATTTT. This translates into CSVGTGEGNTIYF.